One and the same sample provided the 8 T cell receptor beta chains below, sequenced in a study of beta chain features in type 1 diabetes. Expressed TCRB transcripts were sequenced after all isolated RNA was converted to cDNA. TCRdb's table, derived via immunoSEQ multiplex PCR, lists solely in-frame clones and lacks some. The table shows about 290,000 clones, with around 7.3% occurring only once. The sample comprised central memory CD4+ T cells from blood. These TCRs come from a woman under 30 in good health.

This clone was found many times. CDR3 sequence reads: CASSVGPESNQPQHF. The CDR3 DNA reads as TGTGCCAGCAGCGTAGGGCCGGAAAGCAATCAGCCCCAGCATTTT. This chain uses TRBV9 with TRBJ1-5, with D unclear. This CDR3 is 15 amino acids long. V lost 0 bases and J 1 base, leaving 8 bases between the germline ends. The germline V gene encodes CDR1 SGDLS and CDR2 YYNGEE. The entire variable domain, with the rest obtained from reference TRBV9 and TRBJ1-5, is as follows: DSGVTQTPKHLITATGQRVTLRCSPRSGDLSVYWYQQSLDQGLQFLIQYYNGEERAKGNILERFSAQQFPDLHSELNLSSLELGDSALYFCASSVGPESNQPQHFGDGTRLSIL.

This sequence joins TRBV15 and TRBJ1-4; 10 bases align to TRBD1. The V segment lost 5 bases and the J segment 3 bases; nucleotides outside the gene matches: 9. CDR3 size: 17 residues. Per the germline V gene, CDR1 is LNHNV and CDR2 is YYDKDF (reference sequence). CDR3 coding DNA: TGTGCCACCAGCCTACGGGACAGGGGAAAGCCTAATGAAAAACTGTTTTTT. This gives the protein CATSLRDRGKPNEKLFF. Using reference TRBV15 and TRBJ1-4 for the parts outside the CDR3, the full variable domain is DAMVIQNPRYQVTQFGKPVTLSCSQTLNHNVMYWYQQKSSQAPKLLFHYYDKDFNNEADTPDNFQSRRPNTSFCFLDIRSPGLGDTAMYLCATSLRDRGKPNEKLFFGSGTQLSVL.

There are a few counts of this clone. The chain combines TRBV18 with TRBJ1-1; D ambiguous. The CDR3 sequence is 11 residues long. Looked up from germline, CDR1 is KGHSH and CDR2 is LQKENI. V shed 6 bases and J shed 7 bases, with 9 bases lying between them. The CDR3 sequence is CASSLGVEAFF. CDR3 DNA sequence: TGTGCCAGCTCCTTGGGTGTTGAAGCTTTCTTT.

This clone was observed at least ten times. CDR3 DNA: TGCAGCGTGGCCCCCGGGGGAGTGGGCGAGACCCAGTACTTC. This sequence encodes CSVAPGGVGETQYF. V is TRBV29-1 and J is TRBJ2-5; TRBD2 might be the D (6 bases). The CDR3 is 14 amino acids. Deletions cut 6 bases from V and 5 bases from J, with 19 bases between. CDR1 SQVTM and CDR2 ANQGSEA come from the germline V gene. The full variable domain, in which reference TRBV29-1 and TRBJ2-5 provide the parts outside the CDR3, is SAVISQKPSRDICQRGTSLTIQCQVDSQVTMMFWYRQQPGQSLTLIATANQGSEATYESGFVIDKFPISRPNLTFSTLTVSNMSPEDSSIYLCSVAPGGVGETQYFGPGTRLLVL.

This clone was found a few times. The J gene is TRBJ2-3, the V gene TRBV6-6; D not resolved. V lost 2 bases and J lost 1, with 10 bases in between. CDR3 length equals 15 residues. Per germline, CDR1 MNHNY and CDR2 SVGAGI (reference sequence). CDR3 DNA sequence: TGTGCCAGCAGTTACGTTGCGGCCGGCACAGATACGCAGTATTTT. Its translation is CASSYVAAGTDTQYF.

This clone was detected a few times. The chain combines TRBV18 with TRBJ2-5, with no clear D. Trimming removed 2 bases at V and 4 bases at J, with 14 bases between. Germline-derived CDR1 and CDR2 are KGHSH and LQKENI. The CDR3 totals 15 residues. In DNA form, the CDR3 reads TGTGCCAGCTCACCATCCCGTGGATCCGCAGAGACCCAGTACTTC. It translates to CASSPSRGSAETQYF.

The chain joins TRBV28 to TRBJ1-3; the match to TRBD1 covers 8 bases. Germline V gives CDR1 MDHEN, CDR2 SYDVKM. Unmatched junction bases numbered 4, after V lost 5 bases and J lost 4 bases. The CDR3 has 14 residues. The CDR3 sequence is CASSRQGQGNTIYF. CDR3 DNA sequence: TGTGCCAGCAGTCGACAGGGGCAAGGAAACACCATATATTTT. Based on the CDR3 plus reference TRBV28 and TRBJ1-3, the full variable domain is DVKVTQSSRYLVKRTGEKVFLECVQDMDHENMFWYRQDPGLGLRLIYFSYDVKMKEKGDIPEGYSVSREKKERFSLILESASTNQTSMYLCASSRQGQGNTIYFGEGSWLTVV.

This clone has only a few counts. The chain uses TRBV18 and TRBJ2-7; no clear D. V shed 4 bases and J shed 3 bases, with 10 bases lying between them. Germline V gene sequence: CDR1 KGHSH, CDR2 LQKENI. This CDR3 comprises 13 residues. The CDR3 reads CASSQLGNYEQYV. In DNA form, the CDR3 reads TGTGCCAGCTCACAACTGGGGAACTACGAGCAGTACGTC.